The source of this TCR beta chain is a study of identical twins. There are many counts of this clonotype. Carrying unique molecular identifiers, the cDNA also gained a universal primer site through template switching. TCRdb used MiXCR to reprocess the 5' RACE reads, holding one entry per CDR3 protein. The data show about 240,000 distinct CDR3 sequences, approximately 7.3% seen once. Germline CDR1 MNHEY, CDR2 SVGAGI. CDR3 length equals 14 residues. Trimming removed 2 bases from V and 6 bases from J, with 13 bases in between. The same sample was also studied in work on yellow fever vaccine responses in identical twins.

The clonotype comes from a woman in her late teens or twenties in good health. Sample: CD8+ T cells sorted from blood. The chain carries TRBV6-5 and TRBJ1-1; unclear D gene. The CDR3 sequence: CASSYAVFAAEAFF. Written as DNA, the CDR3 is TGTGCCAGCAGTTACGCGGTCTTCGCCGCTGAAGCTTTCTTT.